One T cell receptor beta chain is described in this entry. This clonotype was recorded a few times. What this receptor recognizes is not known. Per-base quality was not reported, and no clone a single base away is much larger than it. PBMCs were isolated by Ficoll-Paque density gradient centrifugation. As encoded in the germline V gene (reference sequence), CDR1 is LNHDA while CDR2 is SQIVND. Clipping removes 7 bases from V and 2 bases from J, with 5 as the unmatched junction base count. Reading from cysteine to phenylalanine, the CDR3 counts 15 amino acids. Here the CDR3 DNA is all that survives: 45 bases in frame from base 1. The data originate from a study of T-cell memory formation after mild COVID-19 (dated by TCRdb to the early 2020s). Turning to the overall study: TCR sequence clusters from the two donors were largely donor specific. In a couple of donors, T-cell clones that expanded and contracted after mild COVID-19 were tracked by sequencing TCRalpha and TCRbeta repertoires over time. The cohort comprised two young, previously healthy adult volunteers, one female and one male. The investigation overall reported the following: The study included only a couple of mild cases, and larger cohorts that include severe cases with pre-infection samples were judged to be necessary. Whether the second-wave clones peaking on day 37 were SARS-CoV-2 specific was not confirmed. From day 15 to 85, contracting clones showed balanced CD4/CD8 phenotypes, whereas a second wave of clones that expanded from day 15 to 37 leaned towards CD4+. Some responding clones were found in pre-infection memory, which suggests that pre-existing cross-reactive memory T cells took part in the SARS-CoV-2 response. Contracting CD4+ clones turned up mainly in the CM and EM memory subsets, whereas EMRA was where CD8+ clones were enriched.

The sequencing machine was an Illumina NovaSeq 6000. TCRalpha and TCRbeta cDNA libraries were built by 5'RACE with constant-segment primers, adding sample barcodes and unique molecular identifiers. Trizol reagent was used to extract RNA from every sample. Library amplification was performed in two PCR steps, and a second sample barcode and Illumina TruSeq adapters were introduced in the second step. The libraries were sequenced on an Illumina NovaSeq using 2 x 150 bp paired-end reads. The authors' analysis ran thus. Demultiplexing of reads and collapsing into UMI-guided consensus sequences were performed with migec v1.2.7. Using mixcr v2.1.11, UMI consensuses were aligned to TRA and TRB V and J templates and then assembled into clonotypes. Clonotypes were classified as expanded or contracted when called significant by both edgeR and NoisET, with noise models trained on biological replicates. For edgeR calls, the cutoffs were a false discovery rate-adjusted p below 0.01 and a log2 fold-change threshold of 1. As an exploratory analysis of dynamics, max-normalized trajectories of the 1000 most abundant clonotypes were examined with PCA combined with hierarchical clustering. Separately sequenced CD4+ and CD8+ repertoires were used to assign a CD4 or CD8 phenotype to each responding clone. TCRdb took the public reads, trimmed them with fastp at Q25, ran MiXCR for clone calling and kept in-frame beta chains. One record per CDR3 amino acid sequence lists the most common genes and DNA. TCRdb, rather than the study authors, made the V and J calls. For this sample the table gives around 530,000 distinct CDR3 sequences, of which 20% to 25% were detected only once. The ten biggest clones cover 8.4% of the sample.

The clonotype originates from an adult woman who had mild COVID-19 (a few samples of this study predate the infection). The sample titles of this study are shuffled in the database, so cell type and time point are left out; the donor was told from shared clones. The sequencing sample was made of PBMCs or a T cell subset sorted from them (not recorded which). Recombination linked TRBV19 to TRBJ1-5; 10 bases in the middle match TRBD1. The CDR3 reads CASIDRGRGNQPQHF. The sequenced DNA is TGTGCCAGTATCGACAGGGGGCGAGGCAATCAGCCCCAGCATTTT.